The 20 T cell receptor beta chains listed next were all sequenced from one sample in a study of blood T cell repertoires in COVID-19 (dated by TCRdb to about 2020). The method was the immunoSEQ multiplex PCR assay. TCRdb re-hosts the immuneACCESS table, in-frame sequences only. Its copies lack some clones; in the studies checked, an unresolved V gene accounts for under half of them, and the cause for the rest is not known. Counted in this sample were 150,000 to 200,000 clones; 75% to 90% of them appeared once. The top ten clonotypes cover about 7% of the sample. Sequences were obtained from peripheral blood. These receptors originate from a man aged 35-49 years with acute or convalescent COVID-19.

A word on this clone: A junction end diverges from the germline sequence, so it may reflect a read error. The chain joins TRBV7-7 to TRBJ2-5; D gene unclear. The germline V gene encodes CDR1 SSHAT and CDR2 FNYEAQ (reference sequence). This CDR3 spans 13 amino acids. As DNA, the CDR3 is TGTGCTAGCAGCCGAAGACTGGTAGAGACCCAGTACTTC. Encoded protein: CASSRRLVETQYF.

The chain employs TRBV6-5 and TRBJ1-5; no clear D. CDR3 size: 14 residues. Between the trimmed V and J ends, which lost 6 bases and 2 bases, there was a span of 11 bases. Germline values: CDR1 MNHEY, CDR2 SVGAGI. The CDR3 DNA follows: TGTGCCAGCAGACCTGATCAGGGCAATCAGCCCCAGCATTTT. It is translated as CASRPDQGNQPQHF.

The genes are TRBV6-5 and TRBJ1-1, with D perhaps TRBD1 (6 bases). The ends were cut back, 6 bases at V and 10 bases at J, with 18 bases in the middle. This CDR3 region has 13 residues. The germline V gene has CDR1 MNHEY and CDR2 SVGAGI. The CDR3 bases are TGTGCCAGCAGCCTCGACAGGTTTTTGGGAGCTTTCTTT. Translated, it gives CASSLDRFLGAFF.

V usage is TRBV6-5 and J usage is TRBJ2-1, with 10 nucleotides matching TRBD2. Germline V gives CDR1 MNHEY, CDR2 SVGAGI. The CDR3 covers 15 residues. V shed 5 bases, J shed 5 bases, and the junction held 6 bases outside the gene matches. CDR3 sequence reads: CASSPLAGAHNEQFF. CDR3 DNA sequence: TGTGCCAGCAGTCCCCTAGCGGGGGCCCACAATGAGCAGTTCTTC.

The chain couples TRBV7-9 to TRBJ1-4; D gene ambiguous. This CDR3 region has 14 residues. Trimming shortened V by 0 bases and J by 2 bases, and 4 bases separated the two germline ends. The V gene's germline CDR1 is SEHNR and CDR2 FQNEAQ (reference sequence). The CDR3: CASSLARTNEKLFF. The CDR3 bases are TGTGCCAGCAGCTTAGCCAGGACTAATGAAAAACTGTTTTTT.

The rearrangement links TRBV5-6 to TRBJ2-7; 10 bases match TRBD1. The CDR3 is made up of 15 amino acids. Unmatched junction bases numbered 8, after V lost 0 bases and J lost 8 bases. The germline V gene has CDR1 SGHDT and CDR2 YYEEEE. The CDR3 reads CASSLAGQGVRKQYF. As DNA, the CDR3 is TGTGCCAGCAGCTTGGCTGGACAGGGGGTTCGTAAGCAGTACTTC.

The gene calls are TRBV11-2 and TRBJ2-1; TRBD2 agrees at 9 bases. J was trimmed by 10 bases and V by 0 bases; bases with no gene match: 10. Germline V gene sequence: CDR1 SGHAT, CDR2 FQNNGV. This CDR3 is 16 amino acids long. In DNA, the CDR3 is TGTGCCAGCAGCTTAGATCTGGCGGGGGGGCCTCTGGAGCAGTTCTTC. This sequence encodes CASSLDLAGGPLEQFF.

The chain combines TRBV4-1 with TRBJ2-5; TRBD1 aligns across 12 bases. The length of the CDR3 is 15 residues. The trim removed 7 bases at V and 5 bases at J, leaving 8 bases unmatched. Germline V CDR1 and CDR2: MGHRA, YSYEKL. The CDR3 region is CASTPGTGGWETQYF. The CDR3 region has the DNA TGCGCCAGCACCCCGGGGACAGGGGGCTGGGAGACCCAGTACTTC.

The V and J genes are TRBV25-1 and TRBJ1-1, with D unclear. In germline, CDR1 is MGHDK, CDR2 SYGVNS. The CDR3 spans 14 residues. V gave up 6 bases and J gave up 1 base, with 12 bases separating them. CDR3 in amino acids: CASRPYSWNTEAFF. The CDR3 nucleotides read TGTGCCAGCAGACCCTATAGTTGGAACACTGAAGCTTTCTTT. Filled out from reference TRBV25-1 and TRBJ1-1, the complete variable domain reads EADIYQTPRYLVIGTGKKITLECSQTMGHDKMYWYQQDPGMELHLIHYSYGVNSTEKGDLSSESTVSRIRTEHFPLTLESARPSHTSQYLCASRPYSWNTEAFFGQGTRLTVV.

The chain is built from TRBV6-1 and TRBJ1-6; D possibly corresponds to TRBD1 (5 bases). The CDR3 consists of 17 residues. The V gene's germline CDR1 is MNHNS and CDR2 SASEGT. V dropped 1 base and J dropped 4 bases, with 14 bases sitting between them. CDR3 sequence reads: CASSEEVGGIYNSPLHF. CDR3 nucleotide sequence: TGTGCCAGCAGTGAAGAGGTCGGGGGGATTTATAATTCACCCCTCCACTTT.

V usage is TRBV5-4 and J usage is TRBJ2-5, with 10 bases that match TRBD2. Germline values: CDR1 SGHNT, CDR2 YYREEE (reference sequence). This CDR3 has 16 residues. V shed 0 bases, J shed 5 bases, and the junction held 7 bases outside the gene matches. The CDR3 DNA reads TGTGCCAGCAGCTTGGTTCCTAGCGGGGGAGGGGAGACCCAGTACTTC. Its translation is CASSLVPSGGGETQYF.

This chain links TRBV12-3 or TRBV12-4 with TRBJ1-5; D is unresolved. The V end lost 6 bases, the J end lost 5 bases, and 11 bases lay between the germline ends. This CDR3 is 13 amino acids long. The CDR3 spells CASSNTGDQPQHF. The CDR3 DNA sequence: TGTGCCAGCAGCAATACGGGAGATCAGCCCCAGCATTTT.

CDR3 region: CASSLSGSADTEAFF. The CDR3 DNA reads as TGTGCCAGCAGCTTATCCGGGTCAGCCGACACTGAAGCTTTCTTT. The chain links TRBV5-4 to TRBJ1-1; D gene ambiguous. The CDR3 runs to 15 residues. V dropped 2 bases and J dropped 3 bases, with 14 bases sitting between them. Germline CDR1 reads SGHNT; CDR2 reads YYREEE (reference sequence).

J is TRBJ1-5 and V is TRBV6-5, with D perhaps matching TRBD1 (5 bases). This CDR3 has 13 residues. From germline, CDR1 is MNHEY and CDR2 SVGAGI. V was trimmed by 2 bases and J by 7 bases, leaving 9 bases between them. In DNA, the CDR3 is TGTGCCAGCAGTTACGGGGGGGGGCAGCCCCAGCATTTT. It is translated as CASSYGGGQPQHF.

V and J are TRBV15 and TRBJ1-2; the D gene is possibly TRBD1 (5 bases). The CDR3 consists of 15 residues. V lost 3 bases and J 8 bases, leaving 19 bases between the germline ends. Looked up from germline, CDR1 is LNHNV and CDR2 is YYDKDF (reference sequence). CDR3 sequence: CATSSYGTPEVGYTF. The DNA for the CDR3 is TGTGCCACCAGCAGCTACGGGACTCCGGAGGTCGGCTACACCTTC.

V usage is TRBV7-2 and J usage is TRBJ1-5, with unresolved D. The CDR3 contains 13 residues. Germline assignment: CDR1 SGHTA and CDR2 FQGNSA. The V gene lost 5 bases and the J gene lost 6 bases, with 11 bases spanning the gap. As DNA, the CDR3 is TGTGCCAGCAGCCAGGTGGAGGGTCAGCCCCAGCATTTT. Amino acid sequence: CASSQVEGQPQHF.

The chain carries TRBV7-7 and TRBJ2-2, with 7 bases aligning to TRBD2. The germline V gene encodes CDR1 SSHAT and CDR2 FNYEAQ (reference sequence). This CDR3 is built from 17 residues. V trimming: 5 bases; J trimming: 8 bases; junction bases outside the gene matches: 17. For the CDR3, the DNA is TGTGCCAGCAGCCCGTACGCGGGCGGGGGTCGAACAGGGGAGCTGTTTTTT. Protein product: CASSPYAGGGRTGELFF.

The rearrangement uses TRBV7-2 and TRBJ1-2, with 7 nucleotides matching TRBD1. V dropped 5 bases and J dropped 8; count of bases not matched to a gene: 14. The CDR3 runs 15 residues. CDR1 and CDR2 (germline): SGHTA, FQGNSA. The CDR3 nucleotides are TGTGCCAGCAGCCGGAGACAGGGTGATTTGGACGGCTACACCTTC. Protein product: CASSRRQGDLDGYTF.

The V and J genes are TRBV5-5 and TRBJ2-3; 12 nucleotides match TRBD2. V was clipped by 0 bases and J by 5 bases; unmatched bases: 4. This CDR3 region has 16 residues. CDR1 and CDR2 (germline): SGHKS, YYEKEE (reference sequence). This chain's CDR3 is CASSLASGGAIDTQYF. The CDR3 nucleotides read TGTGCCAGCAGCTTGGCTAGCGGGGGGGCTATAGATACGCAGTATTTT.

V usage is TRBV27 and J usage is TRBJ1-2; a possible D gene is TRBD1 (5 bases). This CDR3 has 13 residues. V was shortened by 5 bases and J by 3 bases, with 10 bases between the two germline ends. The germline V gene encodes CDR1 MNHEY and CDR2 SMNVEV (reference sequence). This CDR3 is CASSGSRDYGYTF. DNA for the CDR3: TGTGCCAGCAGTGGTAGCAGGGACTATGGCTACACCTTC.